This T cell receptor beta chain derives from a study of blood T cell repertoires in COVID-19. On the study more broadly: Samples representing acute and convalescent COVID-19 were sourced from the United States, Italy and Spain. In each case, the material was cDNA or gDNA derived from T cells, B-cell-depleted T cells, or PBMCs.

Original analysis: Reference gene primer amplification gave estimated nucleated cell counts. The table came from immunoSEQ multiplex PCR; TCRdb's copy has only in-frame clones and leaves some out. The V and J calls and clone size were taken over from that table, and D and trimming were inferred from the DNA. The sample consists of more than 95,000 clones, approximately 91% of them appearing once. The V and J ends lost 8 bases and 0 bases, in that order; junction bases with no gene match: 4. Germline V gene lookup returns CDR1 MNHEY and CDR2 SVGAGI. This CDR3 spans 15 amino acids. Sequencing was done on a sample of peripheral blood. The receptor comes from a woman of 80 years or more with acute or convalescent COVID-19. V is TRBV6-5 and J is TRBJ2-6; 7 nucleotides align to TRBD1. CDR3 DNA sequence: TGTGCCAGCCTATCAGGGGGCTCTGGGGCCAACGTCCTGACTTTC. Protein sequence: CASLSGGSGANVLTF.